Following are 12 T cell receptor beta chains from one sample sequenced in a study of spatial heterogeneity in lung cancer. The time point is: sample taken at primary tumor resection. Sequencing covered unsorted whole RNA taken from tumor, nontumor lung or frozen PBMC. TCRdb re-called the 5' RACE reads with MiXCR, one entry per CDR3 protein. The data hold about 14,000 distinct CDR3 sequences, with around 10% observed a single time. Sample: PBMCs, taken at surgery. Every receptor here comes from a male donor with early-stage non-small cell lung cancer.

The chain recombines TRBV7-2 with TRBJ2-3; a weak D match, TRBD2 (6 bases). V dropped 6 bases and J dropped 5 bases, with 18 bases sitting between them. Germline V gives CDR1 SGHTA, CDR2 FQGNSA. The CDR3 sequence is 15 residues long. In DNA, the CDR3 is TGTGCCAGCAGTTTTCCAACCGGGGGTGGAGATACGCAGTATTTT. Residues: CASSFPTGGGDTQYF. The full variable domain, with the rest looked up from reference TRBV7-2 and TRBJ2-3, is GAGVSQSPSNKVTEKGKDVELRCDPISGHTALYWYRQSLGQGLEFLIYFQGNSAPDKSGLPSDRFSAERTGGSVSTLTIQRTQQEDSAVYLCASSFPTGGGDTQYFGPGTRLTVL.

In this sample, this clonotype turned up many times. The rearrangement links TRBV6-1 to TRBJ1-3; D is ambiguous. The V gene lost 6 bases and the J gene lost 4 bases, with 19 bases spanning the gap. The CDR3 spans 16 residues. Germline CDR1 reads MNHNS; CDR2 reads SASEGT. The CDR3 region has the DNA TGTGCCAGCAGGAGTGACATTGGGAGTTCAGGAAACACCATATATTTT. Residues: CASRSDIGSSGNTIYF.

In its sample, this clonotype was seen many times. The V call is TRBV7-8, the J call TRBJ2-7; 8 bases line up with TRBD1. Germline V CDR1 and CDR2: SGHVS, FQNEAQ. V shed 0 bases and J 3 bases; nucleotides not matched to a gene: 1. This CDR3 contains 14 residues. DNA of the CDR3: TGTGCCAGCAGCTTAGCCGGACAGGGCTACGAGCAGTACTTC. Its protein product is CASSLAGQGYEQYF.

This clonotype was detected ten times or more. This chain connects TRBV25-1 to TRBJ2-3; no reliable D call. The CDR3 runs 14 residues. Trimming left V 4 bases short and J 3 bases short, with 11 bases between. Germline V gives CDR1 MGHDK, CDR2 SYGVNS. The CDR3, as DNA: TGTGCCAGCAGTGGAAACTTGAGAACAGATACGCAGTATTTT. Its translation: CASSGNLRTDTQYF.

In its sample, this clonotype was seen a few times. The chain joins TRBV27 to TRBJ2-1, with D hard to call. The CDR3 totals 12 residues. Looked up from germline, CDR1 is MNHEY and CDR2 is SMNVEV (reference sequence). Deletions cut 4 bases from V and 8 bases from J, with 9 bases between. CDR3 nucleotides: TGTGCCAGCAGTTCAGGACGCGATGAGCAGTTCTTC. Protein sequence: CASSSGRDEQFF.

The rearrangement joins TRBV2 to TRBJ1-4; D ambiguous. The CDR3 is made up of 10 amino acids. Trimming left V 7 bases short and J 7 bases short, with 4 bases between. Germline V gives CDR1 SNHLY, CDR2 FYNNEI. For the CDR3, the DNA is TGTGCCAGCACTGGTGAAAAACTGTTTTTT. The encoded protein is CASTGEKLFF.

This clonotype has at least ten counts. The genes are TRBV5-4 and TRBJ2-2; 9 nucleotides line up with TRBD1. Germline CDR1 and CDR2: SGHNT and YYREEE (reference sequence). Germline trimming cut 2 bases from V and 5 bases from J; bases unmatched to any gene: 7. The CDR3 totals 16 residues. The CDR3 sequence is CASSFVPGQGTGELFF. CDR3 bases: TGTGCCAGCAGCTTTGTACCGGGACAGGGTACCGGGGAGCTGTTTTTT.

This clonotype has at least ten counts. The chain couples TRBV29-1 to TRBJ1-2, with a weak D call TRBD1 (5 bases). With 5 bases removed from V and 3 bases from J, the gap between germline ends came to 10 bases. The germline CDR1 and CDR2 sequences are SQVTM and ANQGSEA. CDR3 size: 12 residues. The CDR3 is CSVRRDHYGYTF. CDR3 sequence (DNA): TGCAGCGTTAGGCGGGACCACTATGGCTACACCTTC.

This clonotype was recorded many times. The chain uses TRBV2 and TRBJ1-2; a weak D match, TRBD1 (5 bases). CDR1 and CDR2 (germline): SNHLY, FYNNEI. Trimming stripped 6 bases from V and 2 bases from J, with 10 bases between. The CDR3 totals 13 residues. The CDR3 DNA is TGTGCCAGCAGGCTCGACAGAAACTATGGCTACACCTTC. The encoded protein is CASRLDRNYGYTF. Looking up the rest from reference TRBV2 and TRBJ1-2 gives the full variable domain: EPEVTQTPSHQVTQMGQEVILRCVPISNHLYFYWYRQILGQKVEFLVSFYNNEISEKSEIFDDQFSVERPDGSNFTLKIRSTKLEDSAMYFCASRLDRNYGYTFGSGTRLTVV.

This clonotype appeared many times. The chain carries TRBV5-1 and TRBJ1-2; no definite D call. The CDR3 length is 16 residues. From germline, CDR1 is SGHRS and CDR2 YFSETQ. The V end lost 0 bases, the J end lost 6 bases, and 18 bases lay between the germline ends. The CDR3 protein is CASSLAGGWDSDGYTF. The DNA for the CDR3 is TGCGCCAGCAGCTTGGCCGGTGGATGGGATTCGGATGGCTACACCTTC.

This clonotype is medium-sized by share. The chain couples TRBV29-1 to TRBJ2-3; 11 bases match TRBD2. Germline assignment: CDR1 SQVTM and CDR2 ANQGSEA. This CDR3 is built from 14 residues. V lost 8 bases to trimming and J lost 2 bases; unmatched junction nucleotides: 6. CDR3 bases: TGCAGCCTTAGCGGGAGGGGATTCACAGATACGCAGTATTTT. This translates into CSLSGRGFTDTQYF.

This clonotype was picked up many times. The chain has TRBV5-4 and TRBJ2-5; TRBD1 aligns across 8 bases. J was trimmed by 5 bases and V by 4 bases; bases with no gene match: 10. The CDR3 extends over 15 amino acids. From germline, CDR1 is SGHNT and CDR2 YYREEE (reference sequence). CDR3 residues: CASSPDRVLPETQYF. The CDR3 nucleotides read TGTGCCAGCAGCCCGGACAGGGTCCTTCCCGAGACCCAGTACTTC.